In its sample, the clone carrying this T cell receptor (beta chain) was seen many times. Antigen specificity is unknown. The CDR3 contains 16 residues. The J segment lost 5 bases and the V segment lost 4 bases, leaving 13 bases of the junction unmatched. Germline V CDR1 and CDR2: LNHDA, SQIVND (reference sequence). This sample stems from a study of Graves' ophthalmopathy and Graves' hyperthyroidism. Regarding the study as a whole: Appearing in blood as well were most expanded thyroid clonotypes above 0.001 frequency. In predicting ophthalmopathy progression, the model reached over 70% sensitivity and under 75% specificity.

TCR beta CDR3 regions were amplified from RNA transcripts. First-round RT-PCR with HTBI primers preceded a second-round multiplex PCR. A single record per CDR3 protein comes from TCRdb applying MiXCR to the multiplex PCR reads. Of about 500,000 distinct CDR3 sequences detected, approximately 35% appear once; the ten largest clones hold around 4%. Patients in the hyperthyroidism group, adults aged 18 to 65, were newly diagnosed, under 2 months' duration. Patients with other autoimmune diseases, uncontrolled infections, pregnancy or lactation were excluded. The chain employs TRBV19 and TRBJ2-7, with 8 bases aligning to TRBD2. Specimen: peripheral blood or thyroid tissue (not recorded which). The receptor was isolated from an adult man with Graves' hyperthyroidism. The CDR3 nucleotides are TGTGCCAGTAGTACCCCCGGGAGCGGGAGACCCCACGAGCAGTACTTC. The encoded protein is CASSTPGSGRPHEQYF.